These 25 T cell receptor beta chains came from one sample sequenced in a study of T cells in Graves' hyperthyroidism and ophthalmopathy. RNA transcripts served as the template for amplifying TCR beta CDR3 regions. The HTBI primer set drove a first-round RT-PCR of the TCR CDR3. TCRdb independently ran MiXCR on the multiplex PCR reads; one entry per CDR3 protein. The sample comprises roughly 570,000 distinct CDR3 sequences, about a sixth of which are singletons, and around 6.6% rests with the top ten. The sample comprised blood. These receptors were collected from a woman aged 25 to 39 with Graves' hyperthyroidism.

About this clonotype itself: A read error is possible here, since a much larger clone lies one base away. This chain uses TRBV5-1 with TRBJ2-5, with D possibly TRBD1 on 6 matching bases. CDR1 and CDR2 (germline): SGHRS, YFSETQ. The CDR3 length is 15 residues. This CDR3 is CASSSGQMYQEAQYF. The CDR3 DNA is TGCGCCAGCAGCTCGGGACAAATGTACCAAGAGGCCCAGTACTTC.

The J gene is TRBJ2-1, the V gene TRBV11-2; D is possibly TRBD1 or TRBD2 (7 bases each). The CDR3 consists of 13 residues. The germline CDR1 and CDR2 sequences are SGHAT and FQNNGV. With 5 bases removed from V and 9 bases from J, the gap between germline ends came to 14 bases. The CDR3 loop reads CASSRRGGGEQFF. The CDR3 bases are TGTGCCAGCAGCCGCAGGGGGGGAGGTGAGCAGTTCTTC.

This clonotype occurred many times. This rearrangement joins TRBV2 to TRBJ2-2; 14 bases agree with TRBD2. CDR1 is SNHLY, CDR2 FYNNEI, per germline. There are 19 residues in the CDR3. Germline trimming cut 4 bases from V and 5 bases from J; bases unmatched to any gene: 12. CDR3 residues: CASSGDPGLAGDLTGELFF. As DNA, the CDR3 is TGTGCCAGCAGTGGAGACCCGGGACTAGCGGGAGATCTAACCGGGGAGCTGTTTTTT.

This clonotype has at least ten counts. V gene TRBV20-1 combines with J gene TRBJ2-7; D remains ambiguous. CDR1 and CDR2 from the germline V gene are DFQATT and SNEGSKA (reference sequence). The CDR3 is made up of 12 amino acids. With 8 bases removed from V and 2 bases from J, the gap between germline ends came to 13 bases. The CDR3 coding sequence is TGCAGTCCCTACTTGGCCCCCTACGAGCAGTACTTC. As protein: CSPYLAPYEQYF.

This clonotype has just one count. The chain recombines TRBV5-1 with TRBJ1-3; weak D call: TRBD1 (6 bases). Germline CDR1 reads SGHRS; CDR2 reads YFSETQ. Trimming stripped 5 bases from V and 0 bases from J, with 9 bases between. The CDR3 sequence is 14 residues long. DNA of the CDR3: TGCGCCAGCAGGGTGGACAGCTCTGGAAACACCATATATTTT. Translated, it gives CASRVDSSGNTIYF.

V is TRBV5-1 and J is TRBJ1-2; D is possibly TRBD1 (6 bases). The germline V gene has CDR1 SGHRS and CDR2 YFSETQ. The CDR3 is 15 residues long. V was pared by 4 bases and J by 1 base, with 14 bases between. The CDR3 bases are TGCGCCAGCAGCCGGGACACCTCCCTTAACTATGGCTACACCTTC. Encoded protein: CASSRDTSLNYGYTF.

This clonotype was counted many times. The rearrangement joins TRBV2 to TRBJ2-1; TRBD1 might be the D (6 bases). The CDR3 has 12 amino acids. V was shortened by 7 bases and J by 8 bases, with 12 bases between the two germline ends. Per the germline V gene, CDR1 is SNHLY and CDR2 is FYNNEI. Written as DNA, the CDR3 is TGTGCCAGCAAGGGGGATGGCTATGAGCAGTTCTTC. The encoded protein is CASKGDGYEQFF.

V usage is TRBV15 and J usage is TRBJ1-6; D gene unclear. In germline, CDR1 is LNHNV, CDR2 YYDKDF (reference sequence). V was cut by 0 bases and J by 13 bases, with 10 bases left in between. The CDR3 spans 13 residues. The CDR3 sequence is CATSRDTVAPLHF. In DNA form, the CDR3 reads TGTGCCACCAGCAGAGACACCGTGGCGCCCCTCCACTTT.

The chain recombines TRBV12-3 or TRBV12-4 with TRBJ1-4; unclear D gene. Trimming removed 11 bases at V and 7 bases at J, with 20 bases between. The CDR3 is 14 amino acids. The CDR3 loop reads CACRVRDSGEKLFF. In DNA form, the CDR3 reads TGTGCCTGCCGTGTGAGGGATAGCGGTGAAAAACTGTTTTTT.

This clonotype was counted ten times or more. This chain uses TRBV7-3 with TRBJ2-2, with TRBD2 matching over 7 bases. V lost 1 base and J lost 2; bases outside the gene matches: 4. The CDR3 runs to 16 residues. Germline V gene sequence: CDR1 SGHTA, CDR2 FQGTGA. This chain's CDR3 is CASSLSPSGNTGELFF. The CDR3, as DNA: TGTGCCAGCAGCTTAAGTCCTAGCGGCAACACCGGGGAGCTGTTTTTT.

This clonotype was observed at least ten times. The V gene is TRBV3-1, the J gene TRBJ1-1; D call uncertain. This CDR3 has 14 residues. Germline V lookup: CDR1 LGHDT, CDR2 YNNKEL (reference sequence). Deletions cut 0 bases from V and 11 bases from J, with 16 bases between. The CDR3 loop reads CASSQDGVMKVAFF. CDR3 sequence (DNA): TGTGCCAGCAGCCAAGATGGCGTGATGAAAGTTGCTTTCTTT. The full variable domain, its missing parts supplied by reference TRBV3-1 and TRBJ1-1, is DTAVSQTPKYLVTQMGNDKSIKCEQNLGHDTMYWYKQDSKKFLKIMFSYNNKELIINETVPNRFSPKSPDKAHLNLHINSLELGDSAVYFCASSQDGVMKVAFFGQGTRLTVV.

This clonotype was counted ten times or more. The CDR3 region is CSASLTGGEQYF. The CDR3 DNA is TGCAGTGCTAGCCTCACAGGGGGCGAGCAGTACTTC. The chain has TRBV20-1 and TRBJ2-7; 8 nucleotides line up with TRBD1. V lost 3 bases and J lost 6; bases outside the gene matches: 4. Germline values: CDR1 DFQATT, CDR2 SNEGSKA (reference sequence). The CDR3 contains 12 residues.

This clonotype came up many times. This sequence joins TRBV10-3 and TRBJ2-1, with 8 bases lining up with TRBD2. The CDR3 covers 14 residues. V lost 5 bases and J lost 5; bases outside the gene matches: 5. The germline gives CDR1 ENHRY, CDR2 SYGVKD. The CDR3 DNA follows: TGTGCCATCAGTAGACGGGAGGGGCACAATGAGCAGTTCTTC. Translation: CAISRREGHNEQFF.

This clonotype was observed many times. The rearrangement links TRBV15 to TRBJ2-3, with 9 bases fitting TRBD2. With 0 bases clipped from V and 6 bases from J, the junction kept 4 bases outside the gene matches. This CDR3 is 15 amino acids long. Germline V gives CDR1 LNHNV, CDR2 YYDKDF (reference sequence). The DNA of the CDR3 is TGTGCCACCAGCAGAGATGCGGGAGGGCCTGATACGCAGTATTTT. This sequence encodes CATSRDAGGPDTQYF. The full variable domain, with the rest looked up from reference TRBV15 and TRBJ2-3, is DAMVIQNPRYQVTQFGKPVTLSCSQTLNHNVMYWYQQKSSQAPKLLFHYYDKDFNNEADTPDNFQSRRPNTSFCFLDIRSPGLGDTAMYLCATSRDAGGPDTQYFGPGTRLTVL.

This clonotype appeared many times. The chain links TRBV10-3 to TRBJ1-1, with TRBD1 matching over 7 bases. The germline gives CDR1 ENHRY, CDR2 SYGVKD. The CDR3 length is 14 residues. J lost 1 base, V lost 1 base, and 0 bases had no gene match. Written as DNA, the CDR3 is TGTGCCATCAGTGAGTGGGACAGGAACACTGAAGCTTTCTTT. Amino acid sequence: CAISEWDRNTEAFF.

This clonotype has ten or more counts. V usage is TRBV5-1 and J usage is TRBJ1-5; TRBD1 is a possible D gene (5 bases). This CDR3 comprises 15 residues. The V end lost 4 bases, the J end lost 0 bases, and 11 bases lay between the germline ends. Germline values: CDR1 SGHRS, CDR2 YFSETQ. This chain's CDR3 is CASSRDGVSNQPQHF. The CDR3, as DNA: TGCGCCAGCAGCCGGGACGGTGTTAGCAATCAGCCCCAGCATTTT.

A few counts support this clonotype. The rearrangement joins TRBV10-1 to TRBJ2-7; 10 positions agree with TRBD2. This CDR3 has 16 residues. Germline V gene lookup returns CDR1 WNHNN and CDR2 SYGVQD (reference sequence). The V gene end was trimmed by 2 bases and the J gene end by 5 bases; junction bases not matched to a gene: 9. CDR3 DNA: TGCGCCAGCAGTGAGGGTCTAGCGGGAGTAAAAGACGAGCAGTACTTC. Translating it yields CASSEGLAGVKDEQYF.

This clonotype was counted many times. This sequence joins TRBV28 and TRBJ2-7; TRBD2 matches at 8 bases. V shed 5 bases and J 1 base; nucleotides not matched to a gene: 13. This CDR3 is 17 amino acids long. Germline CDR1 and CDR2: MDHEN and SYDVKM. CDR3: CASSPQNPGGQSYEQYF. CDR3 bases: TGTGCCAGCAGTCCGCAGAACCCGGGAGGGCAGTCCTACGAGCAGTACTTC.

This clonotype turned up a few times. The chain is built from TRBV11-2 and TRBJ2-1; TRBD1 agrees at 7 bases. The CDR3 extends over 19 amino acids. Germline CDR1 is SGHAT and CDR2 is FQNNGV. V was clipped by 0 bases and J by 3 bases; unmatched bases: 14. CDR3 coding DNA: TGTGCCAGCAGCTTAGATTTGCTCTCAAAAACAGGGGTCTACAATGAGCAGTTCTTC. Protein product: CASSLDLLSKTGVYNEQFF.

Concerning this clonotype: The junction departs from the called germline gene at one end, perhaps through a read error. The gene calls are TRBV7-9 and TRBJ2-2; TRBD2 agrees at 8 bases. This CDR3 has 16 amino acids. Looked up from germline, CDR1 is SEHNR and CDR2 is FQNEAQ (reference sequence). The CDR3, as DNA: TGTGCCAGCAGCCTCGGGGGGGACAAAAACACCGGGGGGCTGTTTTTT. Amino acids: CASSLGGDKNTGGLFF. The full variable domain, its missing parts supplied by reference TRBV7-9 and TRBJ2-2, is DTGVSQNPRHKITKRGQNVTFRCDPISEHNRLYWYRQTLGQGPEFLTYFQNEAQLEKSRLLSDRFSAERPKGSFSTLEIQRTEQGDSAMYLCASSLGGDKNTGGLFFGEGSRLTVL.

This clonotype was recorded once. The chain links TRBV30 to TRBJ2-2; possible D gene TRBD1, 5 bases. The germline gives CDR1 GTSNPN, CDR2 SVGIG (reference sequence). The CDR3 consists of 14 residues. Trimming pared 3 bases from V and 7 bases from J, leaving 15 bases between. This CDR3 reads CAWSAPSGIGELFF. CDR3 nucleotides: TGTGCCTGGAGCGCCCCTTCAGGGATCGGGGAGCTGTTTTTT.

This clonotype occurred a few times. The V gene is TRBV29-1, the J gene TRBJ1-2; TRBD1 is a possible D gene (5 bases). Trimming removed 0 bases from V and 9 bases from J, with 14 bases in between. Germline CDR1 SQVTM, CDR2 ANQGSEA. The CDR3 covers 13 residues. CDR3 loop: CSVEEGLPMRYTF. DNA of the CDR3: TGCAGCGTTGAAGAGGGGCTACCCATGCGCTACACCTTC.

V usage is TRBV12-3 or TRBV12-4 and J usage is TRBJ2-2; tentatively, D is TRBD1 or TRBD2 (5 bases each). V lost 8 bases and J 3 bases, leaving 10 bases between the germline ends. This CDR3 comprises 13 residues. The CDR3 region is CASVGEYTGELFF. The CDR3 coding sequence is TGTGCCAGCGTAGGGGAGTACACCGGGGAGCTGTTTTTT.

This clonotype showed up many times. The V and J genes are TRBV18 and TRBJ1-2; D remains unclear. V was pared by 3 bases and J by 5 bases, with 13 bases between. Germline CDR1 and CDR2: KGHSH and LQKENI. The CDR3 totals 14 residues. CDR3 coding DNA: TGTGCCAGCTCACCTTTCGACATCGGGTATGGCTACACCTTC. It encodes CASSPFDIGYGYTF.

This clonotype came up many times. The chain is built from TRBV7-3 and TRBJ1-1; D ambiguous. Germline lookup yields CDR1 SGHTA and CDR2 FQGTGA. The CDR3 extends over 13 amino acids. V was cut by 3 bases and J by 3 bases, with 8 bases left in between. CDR3 amino acids: CASSLEVDTEAFF. Written as DNA, the CDR3 is TGTGCCAGCAGCTTGGAAGTGGACACTGAAGCTTTCTTT.